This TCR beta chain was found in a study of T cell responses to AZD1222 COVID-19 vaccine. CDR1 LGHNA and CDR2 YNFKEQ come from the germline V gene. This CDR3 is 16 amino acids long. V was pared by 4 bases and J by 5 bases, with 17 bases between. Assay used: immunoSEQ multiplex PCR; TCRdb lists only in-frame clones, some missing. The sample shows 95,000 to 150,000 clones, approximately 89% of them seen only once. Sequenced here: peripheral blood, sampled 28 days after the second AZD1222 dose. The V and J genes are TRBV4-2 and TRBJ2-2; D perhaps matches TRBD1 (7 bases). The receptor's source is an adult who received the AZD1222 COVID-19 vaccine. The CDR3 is CASSPLGQGGTGELFF. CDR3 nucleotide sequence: TGTGCCAGCAGCCCTCTGGGGCAGGGGGGAACCGGGGAGCTGTTTTTT.